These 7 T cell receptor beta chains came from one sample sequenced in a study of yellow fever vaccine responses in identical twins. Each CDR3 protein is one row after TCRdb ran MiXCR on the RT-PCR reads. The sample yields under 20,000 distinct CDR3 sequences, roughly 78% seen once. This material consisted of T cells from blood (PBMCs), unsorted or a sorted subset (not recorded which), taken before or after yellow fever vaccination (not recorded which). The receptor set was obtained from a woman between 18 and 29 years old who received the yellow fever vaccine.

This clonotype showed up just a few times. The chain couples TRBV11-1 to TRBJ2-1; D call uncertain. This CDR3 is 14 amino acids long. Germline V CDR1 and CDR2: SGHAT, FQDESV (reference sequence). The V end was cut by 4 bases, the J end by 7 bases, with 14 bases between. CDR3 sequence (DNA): TGTGCCAGCAGCTCATCTAAGACTCCAAATGAGCAGTTCTTC. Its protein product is CASSSSKTPNEQFF. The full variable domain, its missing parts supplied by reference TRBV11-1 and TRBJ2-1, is EAEVAQSPRYKITEKSQAVAFWCDPISGHATLYWYRQILGQGPELLVQFQDESVVDDSQLPKDRFSAERLKGVDSTLKIQPAELGDSAMYLCASSSSKTPNEQFFGPGTRLTVL.

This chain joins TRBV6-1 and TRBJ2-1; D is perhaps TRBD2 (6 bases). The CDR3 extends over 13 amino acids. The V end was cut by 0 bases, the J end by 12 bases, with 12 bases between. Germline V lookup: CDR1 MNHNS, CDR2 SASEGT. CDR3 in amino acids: CASSEARGERQFF. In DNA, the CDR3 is TGTGCCAGCAGTGAAGCTCGCGGGGAAAGGCAGTTCTTC.

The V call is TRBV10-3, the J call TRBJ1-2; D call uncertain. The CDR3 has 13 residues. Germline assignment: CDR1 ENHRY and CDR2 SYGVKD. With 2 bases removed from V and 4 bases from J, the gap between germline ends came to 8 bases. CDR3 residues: CAISEMGAYGYTF. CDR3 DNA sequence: TGTGCCATCAGTGAGATGGGTGCCTATGGCTACACCTTC.

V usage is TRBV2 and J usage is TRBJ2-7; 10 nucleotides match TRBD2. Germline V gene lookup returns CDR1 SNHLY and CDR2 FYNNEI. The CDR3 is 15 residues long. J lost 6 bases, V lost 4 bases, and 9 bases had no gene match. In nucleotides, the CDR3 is TGTGCCAGCAGTGGAGACCCGGGACTAGCGACCGAGCAGTACTTC. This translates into CASSGDPGLATEQYF.

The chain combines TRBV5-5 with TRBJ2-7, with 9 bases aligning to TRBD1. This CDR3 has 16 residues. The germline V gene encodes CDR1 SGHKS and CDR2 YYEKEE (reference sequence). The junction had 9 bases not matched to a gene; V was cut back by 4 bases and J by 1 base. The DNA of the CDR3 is TGTGCCAGCAGCCCAAGCGGGACAGGGATATCCTACGAGCAGTACGTC. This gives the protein CASSPSGTGISYEQYV.

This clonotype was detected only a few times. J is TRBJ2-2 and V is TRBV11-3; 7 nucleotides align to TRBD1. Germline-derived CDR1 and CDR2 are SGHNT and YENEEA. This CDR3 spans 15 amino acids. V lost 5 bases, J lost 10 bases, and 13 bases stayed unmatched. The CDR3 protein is CASSTIVRGLMELFF. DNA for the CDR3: TGTGCCAGCAGCACCATAGTGAGGGGGCTTATGGAGCTGTTTTTT.

In DNA form, the CDR3 reads TGTGCCAGCACTACCGGACTAGCGGGATACAATGAGCAGTTCTTC. Its protein product is CASTTGLAGYNEQFF. The chain couples TRBV6-1 to TRBJ2-1; 12 bases align to TRBD2. V lost 7 bases, J lost 4 bases, and 5 bases stayed unmatched. The CDR3 runs to 15 residues. CDR1 and CDR2 from the germline V gene are MNHNS and SASEGT.